The table lists the clone carrying this TCR beta chain with many counts. These data belong to a study of blood T cells in healthy people across ages. The CDR3 has 15 amino acids. Losses at the gene ends were 3 bases for V and 4 bases for J; bases not matched to a gene: 4. CDR1 is SGHRS, CDR2 YFSETQ, per germline. Sample-barcoded 5' priming and a J-beta primer mix drove a second PCR of roughly 7 to 11 cycles. In TCRdb, the 5' RACE reads were re-called with MiXCR into one record per CDR3 protein. The sample includes around 800,000 distinct CDR3 sequences, roughly 24% seen only once; the top ten take 3%. This same sample was also part of a study on T cells of mothers and their children. That paper states: The overlap seen between related mothers and children slightly exceeded that of unrelated pairs, though not significantly.

The chain carries TRBV5-1 and TRBJ2-2, with 9 bases that match TRBD1. The TCR comes from a boy younger than 18 in good health. Sequencing input: blood. The CDR3 DNA follows: TGCGCCAGCAGCTGGGGGACAGGGCGCACCGGGGAGCTGTTTTTT. Encoded protein: CASSWGTGRTGELFF.